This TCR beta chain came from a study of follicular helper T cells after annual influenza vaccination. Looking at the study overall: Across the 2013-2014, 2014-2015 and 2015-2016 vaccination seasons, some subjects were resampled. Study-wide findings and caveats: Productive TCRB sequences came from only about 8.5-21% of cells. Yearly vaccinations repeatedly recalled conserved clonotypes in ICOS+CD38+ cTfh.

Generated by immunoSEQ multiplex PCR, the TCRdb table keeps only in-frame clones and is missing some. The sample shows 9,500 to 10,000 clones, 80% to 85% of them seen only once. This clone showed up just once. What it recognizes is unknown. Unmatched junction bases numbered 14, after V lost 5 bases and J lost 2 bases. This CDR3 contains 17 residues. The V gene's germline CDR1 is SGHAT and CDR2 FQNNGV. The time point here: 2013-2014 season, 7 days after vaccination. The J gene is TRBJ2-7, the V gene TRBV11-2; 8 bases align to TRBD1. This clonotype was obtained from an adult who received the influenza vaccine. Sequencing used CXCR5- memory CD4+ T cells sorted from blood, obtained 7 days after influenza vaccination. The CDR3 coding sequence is TGTGCCAGCAGCAAGAAAACCCCCGGGACAGGAACCTACGAGCAGTACTTC. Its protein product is CASSKKTPGTGTYEQYF.